Sequencing of this T cell receptor beta chain was carried out in a study of preoperative IRX-2 immunotherapy in early breast cancer. Treatment defined: preoperative locoregional IRX-2 cytokine immunotherapy. Patients received preoperative, locoregional IRX-2 cytokine immunotherapy in a phase Ib study. The germline CDR1 and CDR2 sequences are KGHSH and LQKENI. The CDR3 spans 15 residues. With 2 bases clipped from V and 5 bases from J, the junction kept 7 bases outside the gene matches. Assay: immunoSEQ multiplex PCR; the TCRdb copy retains only in-frame clones and omits some. The repertoire holds 20,000 to 30,000 clones, approximately 80% seen once, with about 2.4% in the top ten.

The clonotype comes from a human donor with breast cancer. Sequenced material: lymph node tissue, taken before IRX-2 immunotherapy. The chain combines TRBV18 with TRBJ2-7; 9 bases fit TRBD2. CDR3: CASSPISGTSNEQYF. The CDR3 DNA reads as TGTGCCAGCTCACCAATATCTGGGACTAGCAACGAGCAGTACTTC. The full variable domain, completed using reference TRBV18 and TRBJ2-7, is NAGVMQNPRHLVRRRGQEARLRCSPMKGHSHVYWYRQLPEEGLKFMVYLQKENIIDESGMPKERFSAEFPKEGPSILRIQQVVRGDSAAYFCASSPISGTSNEQYFGPGTRLTVT.